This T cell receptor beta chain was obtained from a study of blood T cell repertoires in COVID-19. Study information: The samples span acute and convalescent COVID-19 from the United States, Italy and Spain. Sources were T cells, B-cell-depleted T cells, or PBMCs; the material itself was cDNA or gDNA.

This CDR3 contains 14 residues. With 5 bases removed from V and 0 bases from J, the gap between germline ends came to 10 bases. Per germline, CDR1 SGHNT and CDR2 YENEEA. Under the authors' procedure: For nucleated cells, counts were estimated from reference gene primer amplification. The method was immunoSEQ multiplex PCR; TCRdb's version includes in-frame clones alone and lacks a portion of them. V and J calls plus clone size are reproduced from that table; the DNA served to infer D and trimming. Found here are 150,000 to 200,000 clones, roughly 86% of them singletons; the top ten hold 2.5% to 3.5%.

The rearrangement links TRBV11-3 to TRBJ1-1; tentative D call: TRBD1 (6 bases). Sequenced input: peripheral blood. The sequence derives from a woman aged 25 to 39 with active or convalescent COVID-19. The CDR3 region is CASSPRGMNTEAFF. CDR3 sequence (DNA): TGTGCCAGCAGCCCCAGGGGAATGAACACTGAAGCTTTCTTT.